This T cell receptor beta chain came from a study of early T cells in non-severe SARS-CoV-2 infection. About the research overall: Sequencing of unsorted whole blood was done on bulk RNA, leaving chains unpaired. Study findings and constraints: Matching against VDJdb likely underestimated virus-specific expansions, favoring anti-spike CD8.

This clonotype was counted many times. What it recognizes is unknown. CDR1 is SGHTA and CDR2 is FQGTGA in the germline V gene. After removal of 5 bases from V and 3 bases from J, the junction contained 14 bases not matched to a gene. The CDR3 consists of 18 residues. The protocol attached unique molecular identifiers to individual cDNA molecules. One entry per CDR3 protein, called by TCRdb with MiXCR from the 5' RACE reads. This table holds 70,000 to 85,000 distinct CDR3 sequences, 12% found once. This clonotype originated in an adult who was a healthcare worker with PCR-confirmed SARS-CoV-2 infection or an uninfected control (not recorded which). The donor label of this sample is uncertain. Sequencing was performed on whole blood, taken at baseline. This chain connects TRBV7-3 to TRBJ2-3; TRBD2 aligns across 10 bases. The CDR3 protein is CASSPSGTIAGGTDTQYF. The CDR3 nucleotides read TGTGCCAGCAGCCCTTCCGGCACCATAGCGGGAGGAACAGATACGCAGTATTTT. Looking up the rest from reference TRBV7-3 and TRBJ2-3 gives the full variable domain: GAGVSQTPSNKVTEKGKYVELRCDPISGHTALYWYRQSLGQGPEFLIYFQGTGAADDSGLPNDRFFAVRPEGSVSTLKIQRTERGDSAVYLCASSPSGTIAGGTDTQYFGPGTRLTVL.